This T cell receptor beta chain was recovered during a study of control samples from healthy donors and cancer patients. The CDR3 sequence is 15 residues long. Trimming left V 0 bases short and J 4 bases short, with 10 bases between. Germline loops: CDR1 SGHRS, CDR2 YFSETQ. Assay: immunoSEQ multiplex PCR; the TCRdb copy retains only in-frame clones and omits some. Of over 100,000 clones listed, roughly 92% were seen once; the top ten hold less than 7%. The origin of this receptor is a young man in good health. Sequencing was done on a sample of blood. This chain joins TRBV5-1 and TRBJ2-2; D unresolved. The CDR3, as DNA: TGCGCCAGCAGCTTGGGTGGCGTGCGCACCGGGGAGCTGTTTTTT. It encodes CASSLGGVRTGELFF.